The rows below give T cell receptor beta chains drawn from one sample of a study of T cells in Graves' hyperthyroidism and ophthalmopathy. MiXCR, applied by TCRdb to the multiplex PCR reads, yields one record per CDR3 protein. The sample shows around 690,000 distinct CDR3 sequences, around 15% of them seen only once. The sequenced material came from blood. These receptors were collected from a man between 45 and 60 years old with Graves' hyperthyroidism. CDR3s leave out the opening cysteine and the closing phenylalanine or tryptophan. D genes are given only for firm matches.

V gene: TRBV11-1
D gene: NA
J gene: TRBJ2-7
CDR3 protein: ASSPQFPDLYEQY

V gene: TRBV12-3/TRBV12-4
D gene: NA
J gene: TRBJ2-1
CDR3 protein: ASSLVQGRRHEQF

V gene: TRBV6-1
D gene: NA
J gene: TRBJ2-3
CDR3 protein: ASSDSTSRDTQY

V gene: TRBV5-5
D gene: NA
J gene: TRBJ1-3
CDR3 protein: ASSLEVVDVSGNTIY

V gene: TRBV19
D gene: NA
J gene: TRBJ2-1
CDR3 protein: ASRGFGGRGVNEQF

V gene: TRBV11-2
D gene: TRBD2
J gene: TRBJ2-6
CDR3 protein: ASHPPSGISGANALT

V gene: TRBV9
D gene: NA
J gene: TRBJ2-7
CDR3 protein: ASSVGTGPSSYEQY

V gene: TRBV7-9
D gene: TRBD2
J gene: TRBJ2-3
CDR3 protein: ASSLAETSGITDTQY

V gene: TRBV7-9
D gene: NA
J gene: TRBJ2-7
CDR3 protein: ASSHTQGVSEQY

V gene: TRBV20-1
D gene: NA
J gene: TRBJ2-7
CDR3 protein: SARDKAALSYEQY

V gene: TRBV12-3/TRBV12-4
D gene: TRBD1
J gene: TRBJ2-1
CDR3 protein: ASSPGTGYYNEQF

V gene: TRBV6-2/TRBV6-3
D gene: NA
J gene: TRBJ1-1
CDR3 protein: ASRPAGEFTEAF

V gene: TRBV7-3
D gene: TRBD2
J gene: TRBJ2-7
CDR3 protein: ASSLLAGAPYEQY

V gene: TRBV19
D gene: NA
J gene: TRBJ1-5
CDR3 protein: ASSRRGLGNNQPQH